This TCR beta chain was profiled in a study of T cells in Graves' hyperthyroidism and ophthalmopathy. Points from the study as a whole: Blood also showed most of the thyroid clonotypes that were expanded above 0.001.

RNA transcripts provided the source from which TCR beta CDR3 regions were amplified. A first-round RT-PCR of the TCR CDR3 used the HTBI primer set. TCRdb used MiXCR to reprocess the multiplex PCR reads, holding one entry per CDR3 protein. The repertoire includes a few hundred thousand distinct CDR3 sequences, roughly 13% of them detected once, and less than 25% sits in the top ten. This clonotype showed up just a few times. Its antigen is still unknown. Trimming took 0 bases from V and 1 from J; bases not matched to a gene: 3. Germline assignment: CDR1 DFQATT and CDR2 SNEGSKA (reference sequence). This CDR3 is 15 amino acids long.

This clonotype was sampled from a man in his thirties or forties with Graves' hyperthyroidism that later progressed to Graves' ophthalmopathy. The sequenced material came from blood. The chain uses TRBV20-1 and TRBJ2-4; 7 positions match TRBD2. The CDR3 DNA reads TGCAGTGCTAGAGACCCGCGGGGGGCCAAAAACATTCAGTACTTC. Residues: CSARDPRGAKNIQYF.